The 28 T cell receptor beta chains below come from one sample, sequenced in a study of blood T cell repertoires in COVID-19. Generated by immunoSEQ multiplex PCR, the TCRdb table keeps only in-frame clones and is missing some. The sample holds about 190,000 clones, less than 85% seen once. Sequencing used PBMCs or T cells enriched from blood (not recorded which). The receptor set was obtained from a woman aged 55-69 years with acute COVID-19.

This rearrangement joins TRBV6-1 to TRBJ1-5; unclear D gene. The CDR3 is 12 amino acids. The V end lost 3 bases, the J end lost 9 bases, and 9 bases lay between the germline ends. Germline lookup yields CDR1 MNHNS and CDR2 SASEGT. CDR3 loop: CASSEGSSPQHF. In nucleotides, the CDR3 is TGTGCCAGCAGTGAGGGGAGTTCGCCCCAGCATTTT.

This rearrangement joins TRBV7-2 to TRBJ1-2, with D tentatively TRBD1 (6 bases). Germline V lookup: CDR1 SGHTA, CDR2 FQGNSA. The V end was cut by 4 bases, the J end by 8 bases, with 17 bases between. This CDR3 spans 14 amino acids. The CDR3 sequence is CASSSQSRGGGYTF. The CDR3 DNA reads TGTGCCAGCAGCTCCCAATCCAGGGGTGGAGGCTACACCTTC.

A single count supports this clone. The chain employs TRBV5-1 and TRBJ1-1, with 8 bases aligning to TRBD1. CDR1 SGHRS and CDR2 YFSETQ come from the germline V gene. V was clipped by 4 bases and J by 10 bases; unmatched bases: 6. This CDR3 is built from 12 residues. CDR3 sequence (DNA): TGCGCCAGCAGCGCAGGACAGGGAGCAGCTTTCTTT. It yields the protein CASSAGQGAAFF.

V gene TRBV5-1 combines with J gene TRBJ2-3; 7 bases agree with TRBD1. Germline loops: CDR1 SGHRS, CDR2 YFSETQ. This CDR3 spans 17 amino acids. Losses at the gene ends were 0 bases for V and 4 bases for J; bases not matched to a gene: 11. The CDR3 DNA sequence: TGCGCCAGCAGCTTGGCCCTAAGGGGAAGGGGGCCAGATACGCAGTATTTT. Protein: CASSLALRGRGPDTQYF.

This sequence joins TRBV11-3 and TRBJ2-5; 13 positions match TRBD2. Germline CDR1 and CDR2: SGHNT and YENEEA. There are 18 residues in the CDR3. Losses at the gene ends were 6 bases for V and 2 bases for J; bases not matched to a gene: 12. The CDR3 DNA reads TGTGCCAGCAGTCTACGGACTAGCGGGAGATGGGGACAAGAGACCCAGTACTTC. Its protein is CASSLRTSGRWGQETQYF. Combining the CDR3 with reference TRBV11-3 and TRBJ2-5 gives the whole variable domain EAGVVQSPRYKIIEKKQPVAFWCNPISGHNTLYWYLQNLGQGPELLIRYENEEAVDDSQLPKDRFSAERLKGVDSTLKIQPAELGDSAVYLCASSLRTSGRWGQETQYFGPGTRLLVL.

In this sample, this clone turned up once. The chain uses TRBV5-4 and TRBJ1-1, with D possibly TRBD1 on 6 matching bases. CDR1 and CDR2 (germline): SGHNT, YYREEE (reference sequence). The CDR3 is 15 amino acids. Trimming shortened V by 0 bases and J by 5 bases, and 14 bases separated the two germline ends. CDR3 region: CASSLDTGRETEAFF. CDR3 bases: TGTGCCAGCAGCTTGGACACAGGGAGGGAAACTGAAGCTTTCTTT.

The chain joins TRBV10-3 to TRBJ2-7, with 9 positions matching TRBD1. This CDR3 is 15 amino acids long. Trimming at V came to 0 bases and at J to 5 bases, leaving 5 bases not matched to a gene. Germline lookup yields CDR1 ENHRY and CDR2 SYGVKD. CDR3 amino acids: CAISESRTGANEQYF. The CDR3 DNA sequence: TGTGCCATCAGTGAGTCTAGGACAGGGGCCAACGAGCAGTACTTC.

The genes are TRBV30 and TRBJ1-6; D unresolved. Germline CDR1 is GTSNPN and CDR2 is SVGIG (reference sequence). This CDR3 has 13 residues. Trimming stripped 2 bases from V and 7 bases from J, with 9 bases between. This CDR3 reads CAWSLVENSPLHF. For the CDR3, the DNA is TGTGCCTGGAGTCTGGTGGAGAATTCACCCCTCCACTTT.

This clone was seen repeatedly, ten times or more. The J gene is TRBJ1-2, the V gene TRBV11-2; D gene unclear. V dropped 1 base and J dropped 13 bases, with 13 bases sitting between them. From germline, CDR1 is SGHAT and CDR2 FQNNGV. The CDR3 spans 12 residues. The CDR3 is CASSLGRLLSTF. CDR3 bases: TGTGCCAGCAGCTTAGGCAGGCTTCTCTCCACCTTC.

The genes are TRBV27 and TRBJ2-7; 8 bases are shared with TRBD1. This CDR3 comprises 16 residues. The ends lost 6 bases at V and 4 bases at J; junction bases unmatched: 14. Germline V gene lookup returns CDR1 MNHEY and CDR2 SMNVEV (reference sequence). In nucleotides, the CDR3 is TGTGCCAGCAGCTCAAACCTCCGGGACAGGACATACGAGCAGTACGTC. It translates to CASSSNLRDRTYEQYV.

The chain carries TRBV27 and TRBJ1-3; TRBD1 is a possible D gene (5 bases). V gave up 6 bases and J gave up 4 bases, with 10 bases separating them. CDR3 length: 13 residues. Germline V gives CDR1 MNHEY, CDR2 SMNVEV (reference sequence). The chain's CDR3 is CASSRVSGNTIYF. In DNA form, the CDR3 reads TGTGCCAGCAGCAGGGTATCGGGAAACACCATATATTTT.

This rearrangement joins TRBV12-3 or TRBV12-4 to TRBJ1-2; TRBD1 might be the D (5 bases). This CDR3 spans 12 amino acids. V was trimmed by 5 bases and J by 9 bases, leaving 13 bases between them. CDR3 sequence reads: CASSRTIQSYTF. CDR3 DNA: TGTGCCAGCAGTAGGACAATTCAGAGCTACACCTTC.

This clone was counted a few times. The V gene is TRBV6-5, the J gene TRBJ1-5, with D possibly being TRBD1 (5 bases). CDR1 and CDR2 from the germline V gene are MNHEY and SVGAGI. The V end was cut by 6 bases, the J end by 2 bases, with 14 bases between. There are 15 residues in the CDR3. The CDR3 spells CASSGGSLGNQPQHF. CDR3 bases: TGTGCCAGCAGCGGGGGGTCGCTTGGCAATCAGCCCCAGCATTTT.

The chain recombines TRBV25-1 with TRBJ2-3, with 7 nucleotides matching TRBD1. The CDR3 contains 15 residues. V shed 4 bases and J 3 bases; nucleotides not matched to a gene: 7. Germline V gene sequence: CDR1 MGHDK, CDR2 SYGVNS. The CDR3 is CASSATGLWTDTQYF. The DNA for the CDR3 is TGTGCCAGCAGTGCGACAGGGCTCTGGACAGATACGCAGTATTTT.

A few counts support this clone. The CDR3 DNA follows: TGCAGCGTCACCGACAGGGATAGCAATCAGCCCCAGCATTTT. Translated, it gives CSVTDRDSNQPQHF. This chain links TRBV29-1 with TRBJ1-5; TRBD1 aligns across 7 bases. The CDR3 totals 14 residues. Germline V gives CDR1 SQVTM, CDR2 ANQGSEA. Trimming at V came to 6 bases and at J to 0 bases, leaving 5 bases not matched to a gene.

The count of this clone is one. The chain combines TRBV28 with TRBJ1-1, with D possibly matching TRBD1 (6 bases). V was trimmed by 6 bases and J by 11 bases, leaving 22 bases between them. This CDR3 has 14 residues. CDR1 and CDR2 (germline): MDHEN, SYDVKM. The CDR3 is CASRNNGTPLGAFF. CDR3 coding DNA: TGTGCCAGCAGGAACAACGGGACACCCCTCGGGGCTTTCTTT.

There are a few counts of this clone. V gene TRBV4-2 combines with J gene TRBJ2-5; TRBD2 agrees at 8 bases. This CDR3 spans 17 amino acids. V lost 0 bases and J lost 1; bases outside the gene matches: 7. CDR1 is LGHNA and CDR2 is YNFKEQ in the germline V gene. The chain's CDR3 is CASSQDRERGFQETQYF. As DNA, the CDR3 is TGTGCCAGCAGCCAAGATCGGGAGCGGGGGTTCCAAGAGACCCAGTACTTC.

The V gene is TRBV19, the J gene TRBJ1-3; D is unresolved. CDR3 length: 12 residues. Trimming stripped 10 bases from V and 5 bases from J, with 12 bases between. Germline V gene lookup returns CDR1 LNHDA and CDR2 SQIVND (reference sequence). The CDR3 bases are TGTGCCACTTCGGTCGACAGAAACACCATATATTTT. Amino acid sequence: CATSVDRNTIYF.

This chain uses TRBV18 with TRBJ1-1; D call uncertain. The V gene lost 0 bases and the J gene lost 3 bases, with 11 bases spanning the gap. Germline values: CDR1 KGHSH, CDR2 LQKENI. The length of the CDR3 is 15 residues. The CDR3 protein is CASSPPSGYDTEAFF. The CDR3 nucleotides are TGTGCCAGCTCACCACCGAGCGGGTATGACACTGAAGCTTTCTTT.

V usage is TRBV2 and J usage is TRBJ2-1; D is perhaps TRBD1 (5 bases). Germline V CDR1 and CDR2: SNHLY, FYNNEI. V was trimmed by 7 bases and J by 6 bases, leaving 10 bases between them. The CDR3 sequence is 12 residues long. The CDR3 region is CASTPQGNEQFF. The CDR3 nucleotides read TGTGCCAGCACCCCGCAGGGCAATGAGCAGTTCTTC.

The count of this clone is one. The rearrangement links TRBV5-4 to TRBJ1-6; TRBD1 matches at 10 bases. The CDR3 is 16 residues long. CDR1 and CDR2 (germline): SGHNT, YYREEE (reference sequence). Germline trimming cut 3 bases from V and 0 bases from J; bases unmatched to any gene: 0. The DNA of the CDR3 is TGTGCCAGCAGCTGGGACAGGGGCTCCTATAATTCACCCCTCCACTTT. Translated: CASSWDRGSYNSPLHF.

V usage is TRBV4-1 and J usage is TRBJ2-3, with a possible D match to TRBD2 (6 bases). This CDR3 spans 14 amino acids. Trimming left V 10 bases short and J 3 bases short, with 17 bases between. The germline V gene has CDR1 MGHRA and CDR2 YSYEKL. CDR3: CATGWAGTTDTQYF. In DNA, the CDR3 is TGCGCCACGGGGTGGGCGGGGACTACAGATACGCAGTATTTT.

V is TRBV19 and J is TRBJ1-3, with D possibly matching TRBD1 (6 bases). The CDR3 covers 14 residues. V was pared by 7 bases and J by 0 bases, with 10 bases between. Germline V CDR1 and CDR2: LNHDA, SQIVND (reference sequence). CDR3 nucleotide sequence: TGTGCCAGTACCCGAGGGGGCTCTGGAAACACCATATATTTT. Protein: CASTRGGSGNTIYF.

The genes are TRBV24-1 and TRBJ2-1; no firm D call. Deletions cut 0 bases from V and 1 base from J, with 9 bases between. Looked up from germline, CDR1 is KGHDR and CDR2 is SFDVKD. The CDR3 sequence is 16 residues long. The CDR3 nucleotides read TGTGCCACCAGTGATTTGGAGTCCATGTCCTACAATGAGCAGTTCTTC. It yields the protein CATSDLESMSYNEQFF.

This chain uses TRBV2 with TRBJ2-5; no reliable D call. Trimming removed 6 bases at V and 3 bases at J, with 5 bases between. The CDR3 spans 11 residues. The germline CDR1 and CDR2 sequences are SNHLY and FYNNEI. This chain's CDR3 is CASRQKETQYF. The CDR3 DNA is TGTGCCAGCAGGCAGAAAGAGACCCAGTACTTC.

The V gene is TRBV2, the J gene TRBJ1-2; a weak D match, TRBD1 (5 bases). The V gene lost 5 bases and the J gene lost 6 bases, with 19 bases spanning the gap. The CDR3 is 15 amino acids. Germline V gene data show CDR1 as SNHLY and CDR2 as FYNNEI. The CDR3 nucleotides read TGTGCCAGCAGTCCCAGAGAGTCGGGGGGTCATGGCTACACCTTC. Amino acids: CASSPRESGGHGYTF.

V is TRBV30 and J is TRBJ1-5; D is unresolved. CDR1 is GTSNPN, CDR2 SVGIG, per germline (reference sequence). V lost 2 bases and J lost 4, with 6 bases in between. This CDR3 is built from 12 residues. CDR3 in amino acids: CAWSRVNQPQHF. For the CDR3, the DNA is TGTGCCTGGAGTCGGGTGAATCAGCCCCAGCATTTT.

V and J are TRBV11-2 and TRBJ1-1, with D possibly being TRBD1 (5 bases). Germline V gene lookup returns CDR1 SGHAT and CDR2 FQNNGV. Trimming removed 4 bases from V and 0 bases from J, with 12 bases in between. The CDR3 runs to 15 residues. CDR3 sequence: CASSYGLRVNTEAFF. CDR3 sequence (DNA): TGTGCCAGCAGCTACGGTCTCAGGGTGAACACTGAAGCTTTCTTT.